This T cell receptor (beta chain) was profiled in a study of beta chain features in type 1 diabetes. This clone has at least ten counts. No antigen is known for it. Overall study findings and caveats: In every one of the four CD4+ subsets, TCRB CDR3s were moderately but significantly shorter in Type 1 diabetes patients.

This CDR3 is 13 amino acids long. The ends were cut back, 5 bases at V and 3 bases at J, with 11 bases in the middle. CDR1 and CDR2 (germline): MDHEN, SYDVKM. Expressed TCRB transcripts were sequenced because the isolated RNA had all been reverse transcribed beforehand. Here immunoSEQ multiplex PCR was the method, and the copy in TCRdb shows in-frame clones only, minus some. The sample holds some 350,000 clones, around a tenth seen once. This TCR was sampled from a man aged 25-45 years with type 1 diabetes. Sequenced input: central memory CD4+ T cells from blood. J is TRBJ2-7 and V is TRBV28, with no clear D. The CDR3 protein is CASSPPEFYEQYF. In DNA form, the CDR3 reads TGTGCCAGCAGTCCCCCCGAGTTCTACGAGCAGTACTTC.